The clone carrying this T cell receptor beta chain was detected only a few times. CDR3 length: 14 residues. Germline trimming cut 6 bases from V and 7 bases from J; bases unmatched to any gene: 11. Germline V gene sequence: CDR1 PRHDT, CDR2 FYEKMQ (reference sequence). The second PCR ran 7 to 11 cycles with a sample-barcoded 5' primer and J-beta primers. TCRdb itself ran the 5' RACE reads through MiXCR, one entry per CDR3 protein. The top ten clones hold roughly a fifth of a sample with fewer than 1 million distinct CDR3 sequences, approximately 48% of them seen once. This entry belongs to a study of blood T cells in healthy people across ages.

Material for sequencing was blood. This TCR was sampled from a man aged 55 to 70 in good health. The genes are TRBV13 and TRBJ1-2, with 7 nucleotides matching TRBD1. The CDR3 reads CASSAETGRVGYTF. CDR3 bases: TGTGCCAGCAGTGCAGAGACAGGGCGAGTTGGCTACACCTTC.